This TCR beta chain was identified during a study of OX40 agonist ivuxolimab in advanced cancers. Study-level information: Enrolled patients in dose escalation had cancers that were hepatocellular carcinoma, melanoma, renal cell or head and neck cancer. Study-wide results and caveats: The study did not work out the antigen specificity of the expanded peripheral T cells.

Peripheral blood came from all dose cohorts at three timepoints. The assay was immunoSEQ multiplex PCR, and TCRdb's table has in-frame clones only and misses some. This table has some 94,000 clones, approximately 89% appearing once. Note on this clone: Its antigen is unidentified.

The germline V and J ends were trimmed by 7 bases and 0 bases, with 20 bases remaining between them. In germline, CDR1 is SQVTM, CDR2 ANQGSEA. This CDR3 comprises 16 residues. This chain links TRBV29-1 with TRBJ2-3; either TRBD1 or TRBD2 may fit D (6 bases each). This specimen consisted of CD4+ or CD8+ T cells sorted from blood, obtained in a trial of the OX40 agonist ivuxolimab. This clonotype was obtained from an adult with an advanced solid tumor such as melanoma, head and neck, liver or kidney cancer. The CDR3 DNA follows: TGCAGCGCAAGCGAGGGGGTAGCGGCTAGCACAGATACGCAGTATTTT. Protein: CSASEGVAASTDTQYF.